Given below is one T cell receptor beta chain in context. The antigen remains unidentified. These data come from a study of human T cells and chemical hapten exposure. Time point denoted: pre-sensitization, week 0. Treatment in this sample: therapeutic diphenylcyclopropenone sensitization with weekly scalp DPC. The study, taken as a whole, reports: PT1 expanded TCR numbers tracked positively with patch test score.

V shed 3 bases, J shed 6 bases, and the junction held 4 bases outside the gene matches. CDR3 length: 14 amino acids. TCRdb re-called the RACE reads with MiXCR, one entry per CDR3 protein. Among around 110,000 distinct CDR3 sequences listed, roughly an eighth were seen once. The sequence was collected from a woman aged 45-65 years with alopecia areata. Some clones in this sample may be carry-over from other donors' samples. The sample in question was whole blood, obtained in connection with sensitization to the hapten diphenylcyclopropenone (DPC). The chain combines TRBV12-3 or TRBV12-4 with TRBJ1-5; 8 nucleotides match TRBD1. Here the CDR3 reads CASSLQGAVQPQHF. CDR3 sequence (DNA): TGTGCCAGCAGTTTGCAGGGGGCTGTTCAGCCCCAGCATTTT.